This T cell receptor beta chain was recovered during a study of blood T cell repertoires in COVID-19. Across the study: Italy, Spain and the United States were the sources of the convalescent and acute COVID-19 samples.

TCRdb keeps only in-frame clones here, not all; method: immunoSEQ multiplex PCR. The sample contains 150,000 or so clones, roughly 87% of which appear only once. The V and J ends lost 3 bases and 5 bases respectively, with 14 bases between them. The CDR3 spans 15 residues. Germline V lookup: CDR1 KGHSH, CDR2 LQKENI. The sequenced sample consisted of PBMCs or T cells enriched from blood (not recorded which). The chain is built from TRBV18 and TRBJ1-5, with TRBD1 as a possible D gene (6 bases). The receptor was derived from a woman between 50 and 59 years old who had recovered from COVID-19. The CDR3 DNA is TGTGCCAGCTCACCTACCCAGGGGTCGGATCAGCCCCAGCATTTT. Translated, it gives CASSPTQGSDQPQHF. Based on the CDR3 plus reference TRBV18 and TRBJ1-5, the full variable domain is NAGVMQNPRHLVRRRGQEARLRCSPMKGHSHVYWYRQLPEEGLKFMVYLQKENIIDESGMPKERFSAEFPKEGPSILRIQQVVRGDSAAYFCASSPTQGSDQPQHFGDGTRLSIL.